These 32 T cell receptor beta chains were all obtained from the same sample, sequenced in a study of graft-versus-host responses after intestinal transplantation. Libraries were prepared by immunoSEQ multiplex PCR; TCRdb keeps only in-frame clonotypes and omits some of them. The sample carries 100,000 or so clones, roughly 91% recorded once. What these receptors recognize is not known. This specimen was unstimulated CD8+ T cells sorted from spleen or lymph node cells, taken before intestinal transplant. The receptors derive from a human donor who received an intestinal transplant.

The CDR3 coding sequence is TGTGCCAGCAGCCAAAATCGTCAGGGGGAACAAAATGAGCAGTTCTTC. It translates to CASSQNRQGEQNEQFF. The genes are TRBV14 and TRBJ2-1; TRBD1 matches at 7 bases. The germline V gene encodes CDR1 SGHDN and CDR2 FVKESK. This CDR3 is built from 16 residues. After removal of 2 bases from V and 7 bases from J, the junction contained 11 bases not matched to a gene. The variable domain in full, completed from reference TRBV14 and TRBJ2-1, reads EAGVTQFPSHSVIEKGQTVTLRCDPISGHDNLYWYRRVMGKEIKFLLHFVKESKQDESGMPNNRFLAERTGGTYSTLKVQPAELEDSGVYFCASSQNRQGEQNEQFFGPGTRLTVL.

The gene calls are TRBV18 and TRBJ2-7, with D possibly matching TRBD2 (5 bases). This CDR3 is built from 15 residues. Germline V CDR1 and CDR2: KGHSH, LQKENI. V lost 1 base, J lost 6 bases, and 16 bases lay in between. CDR3 in amino acids: CASSPLEGSTGEQYF. The CDR3 DNA sequence: TGTGCCAGCTCACCACTAGAGGGATCTACGGGCGAGCAGTACTTC.

The rearrangement joins TRBV7-8 to TRBJ1-1; D is uncertain. Germline V gene data show CDR1 as SGHVS and CDR2 as FQNEAQ. The germline V and J ends were trimmed by 1 base and 0 bases, with 6 bases remaining between them. The CDR3 contains 14 residues. The CDR3 is CASSLVSLNTEAFF. CDR3 nucleotide sequence: TGTGCCAGCAGCTTAGTGAGCCTGAACACTGAAGCTTTCTTT. Combining the CDR3 with reference TRBV7-8 and TRBJ1-1 gives the whole variable domain GAGVSQSPRYKVAKRGQDVALRCDPISGHVSLFWYQQALGQGPEFLTYFQNEAQLDKSGLPSDRFFAERPEGSVSTLKIQRTQQEDSAVYLCASSLVSLNTEAFFGQGTRLTVV.

This rearrangement joins TRBV9 to TRBJ1-2, with unresolved D. Trimming cost V 3 bases and J 8 bases, with 11 bases left between them. CDR3 length: 12 amino acids. Looked up from germline, CDR1 is SGDLS and CDR2 is YYNGEE. The CDR3, as DNA: TGTGCCAGCAGCGCGGGGAGTCGCGGCTACACCTTC. Translating it yields CASSAGSRGYTF.

The chain combines TRBV29-1 with TRBJ1-2; D unclear. This CDR3 region has 14 residues. The ends were cut back, 1 base at V and 2 bases at J, with 11 bases in the middle. The germline CDR1 and CDR2 sequences are SQVTM and ANQGSEA. CDR3 nucleotides: TGCAGCGTTGAAGCCGAGGCTTACAACTATGGCTACACCTTC. Protein product: CSVEAEAYNYGYTF.

This clone was seen once. The V call is TRBV4-1, the J call TRBJ2-7; 7 bases are a match to TRBD1. The CDR3 runs 17 residues. Germline V gene sequence: CDR1 MGHRA, CDR2 YSYEKL. Losses at the gene ends were 2 bases for V and 1 base for J; bases not matched to a gene: 11. The CDR3 nucleotides read TGCGCCAGCAGCCAACTACCACCGGGACAGTTATCCTACGAGCAGTACTTC. Translating it yields CASSQLPPGQLSYEQYF.

This sequence joins TRBV7-6 and TRBJ2-7; TRBD1 agrees at 9 bases. J was trimmed by 5 bases and V by 4 bases; bases with no gene match: 9. The CDR3 sequence is 15 residues long. Germline lookup yields CDR1 SGHVS and CDR2 FNYEAQ. As DNA, the CDR3 is TGTGCCAGCAGCTCAACAGGGGGCGCGGTCCACGAGCAGTACTTC. Encoded protein: CASSSTGGAVHEQYF. The whole variable domain, remainder taken from reference TRBV7-6 and TRBJ2-7, is GAGVSQSPRYKVTKRGQDVALRCDPISGHVSLYWYRQALGQGPEFLTYFNYEAQQDKSGLPNDRFSAERPEGSISTLTIQRTEQRDSAMYRCASSSTGGAVHEQYFGPGTRLTVT.

This clone has just a few counts. The chain has TRBV6-5 and TRBJ1-2; tentatively, D is TRBD1 (6 bases). Germline assignment: CDR1 MNHEY and CDR2 SVGAGI. CDR3 length: 14 amino acids. Trimming stripped 6 bases from V and 5 bases from J, with 16 bases between. Written as DNA, the CDR3 is TGTGCCAGCAGCTTTGGGACACTCGATTATGGCTACACCTTC. This codes for CASSFGTLDYGYTF.

The rearrangement uses TRBV7-9 and TRBJ1-1; possibly TRBD1 for D (5 bases). The CDR3 has 11 amino acids. Germline values: CDR1 SEHNR, CDR2 FQNEAQ (reference sequence). CDR3 nucleotide sequence: TGTGCTACCAGGGTAGGGACTGAAGCTTTCTTT. It translates to CATRVGTEAFF.

This rearrangement joins TRBV9 to TRBJ2-3; 7 nucleotides agree with TRBD1. The CDR3 runs 16 residues. J lost 2 bases, V lost 3 bases, and 9 bases had no gene match. Per the germline V gene, CDR1 is SGDLS and CDR2 is YYNGEE. CDR3 amino acids: CASSATGPEDTDTQYF. In nucleotides, the CDR3 is TGTGCCAGCAGCGCGACAGGGCCCGAAGACACAGATACGCAGTATTTT.

This clone was observed once. The rearrangement links TRBV7-7 to TRBJ2-2; possibly TRBD1 for D (6 bases). The CDR3 runs to 15 residues. The V end was cut by 5 bases, the J end by 2 bases, with 12 bases between. Germline V lookup: CDR1 SSHAT, CDR2 FNYEAQ (reference sequence). Here the CDR3 reads CASSPQGPNTGELFF. The CDR3 bases are TGTGCCAGCAGCCCTCAGGGGCCAAACACCGGGGAGCTGTTTTTT.

The chain joins TRBV19 to TRBJ2-3; TRBD2 aligns across 8 bases. After removal of 2 bases from V and 5 bases from J, the junction contained 6 bases not matched to a gene. Germline loops: CDR1 LNHDA, CDR2 SQIVND (reference sequence). CDR3 size: 15 residues. The CDR3 loop reads CASSISAGVGDTQYF. The CDR3 DNA sequence: TGTGCCAGTAGTATATCAGCGGGGGTGGGAGATACGCAGTATTTT.

V is TRBV2 and J is TRBJ2-7; 8 bases fit TRBD1. The V and J ends lost 8 bases and 5 bases, in that order; junction bases with no gene match: 11. CDR1 and CDR2 from the germline V gene are SNHLY and FYNNEI. CDR3 length: 14 residues. Written as DNA, the CDR3 is TGTGCCAGCCTCAGACAACAGGGGGTTGACGAGCAGTACTTC. Residues: CASLRQQGVDEQYF.

This clone appeared once. The CDR3 DNA reads TGTGCCAGCAGCCCATCAGGGACAGCCCACGAGCAGTACTTC. Residues: CASSPSGTAHEQYF. This chain links TRBV7-6 with TRBJ2-7, with TRBD1 matching 7 bases. Germline CDR1 is SGHVS and CDR2 is FNYEAQ. The J segment lost 5 bases and the V segment lost 5 bases, leaving 9 bases of the junction unmatched. The CDR3 runs 14 residues.

This chain connects TRBV11-3 to TRBJ2-7; perhaps TRBD1 as D (5 bases). The CDR3 runs 12 residues. CDR1 is SGHNT and CDR2 is YENEEA in the germline V gene. The V gene lost 5 bases and the J gene lost 5 bases, with 10 bases spanning the gap. CDR3 residues: CASSLGQDEQYF. Here the CDR3 DNA reads TGTGCCAGCAGCCTGGGGCAGGACGAGCAGTACTTC.

The chain recombines TRBV5-6 with TRBJ2-7; TRBD1 matches 8 bases. Trimming removed 3 bases from V and 5 bases from J; junction bases left unmatched: 13. The CDR3 is 16 amino acids. Germline CDR1 is SGHDT and CDR2 is YYEEEE. The CDR3 DNA follows: TGTGCCAGCAGCTCCCCCATGTGGCAGGGGGCGCACGAGCAGTACTTC. Its protein product is CASSSPMWQGAHEQYF.

V and J are TRBV9 and TRBJ1-1, with a weak D call TRBD1 (6 bases). Germline V gives CDR1 SGDLS, CDR2 YYNGEE. The CDR3 consists of 14 residues. The V and J ends lost 2 bases and 1 base respectively, with 9 bases between them. CDR3 in amino acids: CASSVEGGNTEAFF. The CDR3 DNA reads TGTGCCAGCAGCGTTGAAGGGGGGAACACTGAAGCTTTCTTT.

The V call is TRBV11-2, the J call TRBJ2-6, with 7 positions matching TRBD1. The J segment lost 0 bases and the V segment lost 3 bases, leaving 8 bases of the junction unmatched. CDR3 size: 18 residues. From germline, CDR1 is SGHAT and CDR2 FQNNGV. The CDR3 region is CASSLGTAENSGANVLTF. CDR3 coding DNA: TGTGCCAGCAGCTTGGGGACAGCAGAGAACTCTGGGGCCAACGTCCTGACTTTC. Supplemented by reference TRBV11-2 and TRBJ2-6, the full variable domain reads EAGVAQSPRYKIIEKRQSVAFWCNPISGHATLYWYQQILGQGPKLLIQFQNNGVVDDSQLPKDRFSAERLKGVDSTLKIQPAKLEDSAVYLCASSLGTAENSGANVLTFGAGSRLTVL.

The CDR3 DNA reads TGTGCCAGCAGCTACACCCTCGGGACAGGGGAGGTAGATACGCAGTATTTT. Translation gives CASSYTLGTGEVDTQYF. The V call is TRBV13, the J call TRBJ2-3; 10 bases line up with TRBD1. This CDR3 comprises 17 residues. The junction had 12 bases not matched to a gene; V was cut back by 4 bases and J by 5 bases. Germline lookup yields CDR1 PRHDT and CDR2 FYEKMQ (reference sequence).

The gene calls are TRBV4-3 and TRBJ1-3; TRBD1 matches 9 bases. The CDR3 consists of 15 residues. The germline CDR1 and CDR2 sequences are LGHNA and YSLEER. V lost 2 bases, J lost 7 bases, and 6 bases stayed unmatched. The chain's CDR3 is CASSQPGQGPNTIYF. In DNA, the CDR3 is TGCGCCAGCAGCCAACCCGGACAGGGGCCGAACACCATATATTTT.

This clone was found once. This chain links TRBV4-3 with TRBJ2-3; the D is unclear. Trimming took off 0 bases at V and 3 bases at J, with 4 bases between the two ends. The CDR3 spans 13 residues. The germline V gene has CDR1 LGHNA and CDR2 YSLEER. In DNA, the CDR3 is TGCGCCAGCAGCCAAGAACGGACAGATACGCAGTATTTT. Residues: CASSQERTDTQYF.

The sample holds one count of this clone. The chain is built from TRBV9 and TRBJ1-3; 9 bases agree with TRBD1. CDR3 length equals 15 residues. V lost 4 bases, J lost 1 base, and 3 bases stayed unmatched. Germline V gene sequence: CDR1 SGDLS, CDR2 YYNGEE. The CDR3 region has the DNA TGTGCCAGCAGCACACAGGGGGCATCTGGAAACACCATATATTTT. It codes for CASSTQGASGNTIYF.

This clone appeared a single time. V and J are TRBV27 and TRBJ1-1; D gene unclear. Trimming pared 3 bases from V and 3 bases from J, leaving 2 bases between. This CDR3 has 11 residues. The germline V gene has CDR1 MNHEY and CDR2 SMNVEV (reference sequence). CDR3 DNA sequence: TGTGCCAGCAGTTTCTACACTGAAGCTTTCTTT. Translation: CASSFYTEAFF.

V gene TRBV7-9 combines with J gene TRBJ1-4; 7 bases fit TRBD1. With 5 bases clipped from V and 0 bases from J, the junction kept 12 bases outside the gene matches. The CDR3 has 18 amino acids. Germline lookup yields CDR1 SEHNR and CDR2 FQNEAQ (reference sequence). The CDR3 sequence: CASSQTGTDKSTNEKLFF. CDR3 nucleotide sequence: TGTGCCAGCAGCCAAACAGGGACAGATAAATCAACTAATGAAAAACTGTTTTTT. Together with reference TRBV7-9 and TRBJ1-4, the CDR3 gives the full variable domain: DTGVSQNPRHKITKRGQNVTFRCDPISEHNRLYWYRQTLGQGPEFLTYFQNEAQLEKSRLLSDRFSAERPKGSFSTLEIQRTEQGDSAMYLCASSQTGTDKSTNEKLFFGSGTQLSVL.

The chain is built from TRBV7-6 and TRBJ2-7; weak D call: TRBD1 (7 bases). CDR3 length: 14 amino acids. V was cut by 5 bases and J by 7 bases, with 18 bases left in between. Germline V gene data show CDR1 as SGHVS and CDR2 as FNYEAQ. As DNA, the CDR3 is TGTGCCAGCAGCGGAGGGGGCGCCCCATGGGAGCAGTACTTC. This gives the protein CASSGGGAPWEQYF.

The chain joins TRBV27 to TRBJ1-1, with 7 bases fitting TRBD1. The CDR3 runs 12 residues. V gave up 0 bases and J gave up 8 bases; unmatched junction bases: 0. The germline CDR1 and CDR2 sequences are MNHEY and SMNVEV (reference sequence). CDR3 coding DNA: TGTGCCAGCAGTTTATCAGGGGGCGAAGCTTTCTTT. Its translation is CASSLSGGEAFF.

This clone was seen only once. The chain couples TRBV7-9 to TRBJ2-1; 14 bases fit TRBD2. The CDR3 is 19 amino acids. Germline V CDR1 and CDR2: SEHNR, FQNEAQ (reference sequence). V lost 5 bases to trimming and J lost 6 bases; unmatched junction nucleotides: 15. The CDR3 sequence is CASSLGLAGERPQVNEQFF. In nucleotides, the CDR3 is TGTGCCAGCAGCCTGGGACTAGCGGGGGAGCGCCCCCAAGTCAATGAGCAGTTCTTC.

This chain connects TRBV11-3 to TRBJ2-3; the D gene is possibly TRBD2 (6 bases). The CDR3 spans 14 residues. V lost 0 bases and J lost 3, with 7 bases in between. Germline loops: CDR1 SGHNT, CDR2 YENEEA. The CDR3 sequence is CASSLEAGTDTQYF. The DNA of the CDR3 is TGTGCCAGCAGCTTAGAGGCGGGGACAGATACGCAGTATTTT.

V usage is TRBV6-4 and J usage is TRBJ2-3; maybe TRBD1 (6 bases). Germline assignment: CDR1 MRHNA and CDR2 SNTAGT. The CDR3 is 14 amino acids. Trimming pared 2 bases from V and 6 bases from J, leaving 12 bases between. The CDR3 nucleotides are TGTGCCAGCAGTGACGGCTCAGGGGCGGATACGCAGTATTTT. This sequence encodes CASSDGSGADTQYF.

V gene TRBV27 combines with J gene TRBJ2-7; no reliable D call. This CDR3 contains 12 residues. Germline CDR1 reads MNHEY; CDR2 reads SMNVEV (reference sequence). Trimming took off 3 bases at V and 6 bases at J, with 9 bases between the two ends. The CDR3 is CASSLIRGEQYF. In DNA form, the CDR3 reads TGTGCCAGCAGTTTGATCAGAGGCGAGCAGTACTTC.

The chain has TRBV11-2 and TRBJ2-7; the D is unclear. CDR1 SGHAT and CDR2 FQNNGV come from the germline V gene. V was clipped by 1 base and J by 2 bases, with 12 bases between them. The CDR3 contains 15 residues. The CDR3 reads CASSLAAALTYEQYF. The CDR3 coding sequence is TGTGCCAGCAGCTTAGCCGCGGCTCTTACCTACGAGCAGTACTTC.

The chain couples TRBV19 to TRBJ2-2, with 8 bases identical to TRBD1. This CDR3 has 16 residues. CDR1 LNHDA and CDR2 SQIVND come from the germline V gene (reference sequence). Trimming at V came to 5 bases and at J to 4 bases, leaving 9 bases not matched to a gene. In DNA form, the CDR3 reads TGTGCCAGTAGTCCACCGACAGGGGCCGGCACCGGGGAGCTGTTTTTT. This encodes CASSPPTGAGTGELFF. Variable domain in full (rest from reference TRBV19 and TRBJ2-2): DGGITQSPKYLFRKEGQNVTLSCEQNLNHDAMYWYRQDPGQGLRLIYYSQIVNDFQKGDIAEGYSVSREKKESFPLTVTSAQKNPTAFYLCASSPPTGAGTGELFFGEGSRLTVL.